The sequence of this TCR beta chain was determined in a study of glioma-infiltrating T cells. Study-wide results and caveats: CDR3 overlap between tissue and blood was very small.

A remark on this clonotype: Its target is unknown.

Using RNA template, CDR3s of TCR alpha and beta were amplified with iRepertoire arm-PCR. TCRdb reprocessed the multiplex PCR reads via MiXCR and lists one record per CDR3 protein. The profile covers under 150,000 distinct CDR3 sequences, with around 25% appearing a single time and about a quarter taken by the ten largest. The material sequenced was glioma tissue, nonneoplastic brain tissue, or PBMCs (not recorded which). This TCR derives from a human donor with low-grade glioma or glioblastoma, undergoing nonglioma brain surgery, or in good health (not recorded which).

This CDR3 reads CASSYSNTIGAGAFF. The CDR3 DNA follows: TGTGCCAGCAGTTACTCGAACACGATAGGGGCTGGAGCTTTCTTT. The rearrangement uses TRBV6-2 or TRBV6-3 and TRBJ1-1, with D maybe TRBD1 (5 bases). Germline lookup yields CDR1 MNHEY and CDR2 SVGEGT. V was trimmed by 0 bases and J by 10 bases, leaving 18 bases between them. The CDR3 is made up of 15 amino acids.